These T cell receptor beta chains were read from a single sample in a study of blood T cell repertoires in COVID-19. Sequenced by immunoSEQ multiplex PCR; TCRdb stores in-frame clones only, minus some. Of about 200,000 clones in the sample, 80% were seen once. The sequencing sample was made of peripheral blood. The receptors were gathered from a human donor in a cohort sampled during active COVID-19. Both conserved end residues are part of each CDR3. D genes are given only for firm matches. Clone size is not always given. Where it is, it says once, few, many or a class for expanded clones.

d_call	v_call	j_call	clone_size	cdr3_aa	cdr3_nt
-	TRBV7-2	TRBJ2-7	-	CASSFPGLAIEQYF	TGTGCCAGCAGCTTCCCGGGACTGGCCATCGAGCAGTACTTC
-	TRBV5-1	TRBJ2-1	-	CASSLVRSYNEQFF	TGCGCCAGCAGCTTGGTCCGCTCCTACAATGAGCAGTTCTTC
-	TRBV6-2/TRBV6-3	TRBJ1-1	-	CASSDQPMNTEAFF	TGTGCCAGCAGTGATCAACCTATGAACACTGAAGCTTTCTTT
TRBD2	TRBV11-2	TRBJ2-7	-	CASSPRGGSSYEQYF	TGTGCCAGCAGCCCCCGGGGAGGGAGCTCCTACGAGCAGTACTTC
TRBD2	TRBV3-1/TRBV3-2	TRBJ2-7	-	CASSSGTSGAYEQYF	TGTGCCAGCAGTTCCGGGACTAGCGGGGCCTACGAGCAGTACTTC
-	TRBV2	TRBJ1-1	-	CATLTGRDTEAFF	TGTGCCACTCTGACGGGGAGGGACACTGAAGCTTTCTTT
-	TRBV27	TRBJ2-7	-	CASSLQGTLYEQYF	TGTGCCAGCAGTCTCCAGGGAACCCTCTACGAGCAGTACTTC
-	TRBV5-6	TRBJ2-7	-	CASSLALESYEQYF	TGTGCCAGCAGCTTGGCCTTAGAGAGCTACGAGCAGTACTTC
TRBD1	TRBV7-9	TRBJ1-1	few	CASSLLAGGNTEAFF	TGTGCCAGCAGCTTATTGGCAGGGGGCAACACTGAAGCTTTCTTT
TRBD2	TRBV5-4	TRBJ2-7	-	CASSLTSGAYEQYF	TGTGCCAGCAGCTTAACTAGCGGGGCCTACGAGCAGTACTTC
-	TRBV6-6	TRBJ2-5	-	CASSPRPSVRETQYF	TGTGCCAGCAGCCCCCGCCCTAGCGTGAGAGAGACCCAGTACTTC
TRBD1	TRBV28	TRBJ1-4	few	CASSIDRGGEKLFF	TGTGCCAGCAGTATCGACAGGGGTGGGGAAAAACTGTTTTTT
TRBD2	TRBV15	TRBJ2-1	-	CATSRVGAGAEQFF	TGTGCCACCAGCAGAGTAGGAGCGGGAGCTGAGCAGTTCTTC
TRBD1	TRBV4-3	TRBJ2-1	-	CASSHADRVYNEQFF	TGCGCCAGCAGCCACGCAGACAGGGTCTACAATGAGCAGTTCTTC
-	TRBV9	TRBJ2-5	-	CASSVELQETQYF	TGTGCCAGCAGCGTAGAGCTCCAAGAGACCCAGTACTTC
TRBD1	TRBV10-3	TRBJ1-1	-	CAIRTTGKVGTEAFF	TGTGCCATCAGGACGACAGGGAAGGTCGGCACTGAAGCTTTCTTT
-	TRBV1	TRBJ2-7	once	CTSSQTSGRVYEQYF	TGCACCAGCAGCCAGACTAGCGGGCGCGTTTACGAGCAGTACTTC
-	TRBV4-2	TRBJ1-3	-	CASSQGGGGNGNTIYF	TGTGCCAGCAGCCAGGGCGGGGGGGGCAATGGAAACACCATATATTTT
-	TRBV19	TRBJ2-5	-	CASSRGNIKETQYF	TGTGCCAGTAGTAGGGGCAACATCAAAGAGACCCAGTACTTC
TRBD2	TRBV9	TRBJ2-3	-	CASSLLTGPAGGLSTDTQYF	TGTGCCAGCAGCCTCCTGACAGGGCCAGCGGGAGGTCTCTCCACAGATACGCAGTATTTT
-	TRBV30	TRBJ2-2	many	CAWPSGVSNTGELFF	TGTGCCTGGCCAAGCGGTGTTTCGAACACCGGGGAGCTGTTTTTT